These T cell receptor beta chains were read from a single sample in a study of blood T cell repertoires in COVID-19. Assay used: immunoSEQ multiplex PCR; TCRdb lists only in-frame clones, some missing. The sample records 200,000 to 250,000 clones, around four fifths being singletons. Sequencing was performed on PBMCs or T cells enriched from blood (not recorded which). These receptors all stem from a woman in her 50s who had been exposed to COVID-19. CDR3s include the opening cysteine and the closing phenylalanine or tryptophan. A D gene is named only where the DNA matches it firmly. Expanded clones are given a class, and other clones once, few, many or no size at all.

>few|15|-|TRBV5-1|TRBJ2-2
TGCGCCAGCAGCCAGAGGGACTCGGTCGCCGGGGAGCTGTTTTTT
CASSQRDSVAGELFF
>-|16|-|TRBV28|TRBJ2-5
TGTGCCAGCAGCTTCGCCCGGCTAGAATTGAGAGAGACCCAGTACTTC
CASSFARLELRETQYF
>-|14|TRBD1|TRBV6-5|TRBJ1-1
TGTGCCAGCAGTCCGACAGGGTGGGACACTGAAGCTTTCTTT
CASSPTGWDTEAFF
>-|13|-|TRBV12-3/TRBV12-4|TRBJ2-7
TGTGCCAGCAGTTCTCGGGGTACCTACGAGCAGTACTTC
CASSSRGTYEQYF
>-|13|-|TRBV19|TRBJ2-1
TGTGCCAGTAGAGTATTCGGGGGAAATGAGCAGTTCTTC
CASRVFGGNEQFF
>-|14|TRBD1|TRBV11-2|TRBJ1-4
TGTGCCAGCAGCCCAGGGGGCGGGGGTGAAAAACTGTTTTTT
CASSPGGGGEKLFF
>-|18|TRBD2|TRBV7-2|TRBJ2-2
TGTGCCAGCAGCTTAAGACAGGGACTAGCGGCGAACACCGGGGAGCTGTTTTTT
CASSLRQGLAANTGELFF
>-|16|-|TRBV11-2|TRBJ2-1
TGTGCCAGCAGCTTAGCGAGGGGGAAGGCCTACAATGAGCAGTTCTTC
CASSLARGKAYNEQFF
>-|13|-|TRBV12-5|TRBJ2-7
TGTGCTAGTGGTTTCGCGGTATGGGACGAGCAGTACTTC
CASGFAVWDEQYF
>once|15|TRBD1|TRBV5-1|TRBJ1-2
TGCGCCAGCAGCCCATCAGGGGGGAGTTTTTATGGCTACACCTTC
CASSPSGGSFYGYTF
>-|14|TRBD1|TRBV5-4|TRBJ2-7
TGTGCCAGCAGCCCGGGACAGGGGCTCTACGAGCAGTACTTC
CASSPGQGLYEQYF
>once|15|-|TRBV19|TRBJ1-5
TGTGCCAGTAGTATCAACCTAGACCTCAATCAGCCCCAGCATTTT
CASSINLDLNQPQHF
>-|15|TRBD1|TRBV28|TRBJ1-6
TGTGCCAGCAGTCCTGGACAGGGAGGGGGTTCACCCCTCCACTTT
CASSPGQGGGSPLHF
>-|15|-|TRBV6-1|TRBJ1-2
TGTGCCAGCAGTGAAGCGCTTCCAGGCCTGGATGGCTACACCTTC
CASSEALPGLDGYTF
>-|13|-|TRBV2|TRBJ1-1
TGTGCCAGCAGGGGAGAGGGGGACACTGAAGCTTTCTTT
CASRGEGDTEAFF
>-|16|-|TRBV15|TRBJ2-1
TGTGCCACCAGCAGAGCGGGAAGTGTAGTACTCGATGAGCAGTTCTTC
CATSRAGSVVLDEQFF
>-|16|TRBD2|TRBV5-5|TRBJ2-1
TGTGCCAGCAGCCCCCAAGGACTAGCGGGGGGTAATGAGCAGTTCTTC
CASSPQGLAGGNEQFF
>-|15|TRBD1|TRBV19|TRBJ1-5
TGTGCCAGTAGTAGACAGGGGAGAGGCAATCAGCCCCAGCATTTT
CASSRQGRGNQPQHF
>-|15|-|TRBV13|TRBJ2-3
TGTGCCAGCAGCCCTAGACTTGACTACACAGATACGCAGTATTTT
CASSPRLDYTDTQYF
>-|14|-|TRBV6-4|TRBJ1-2
TGTGCCAGCAGTTACGACAGCAGGGGTAGTGGCTACACCTTC
CASSYDSRGSGYTF
>-|14|-|TRBV12-5|TRBJ1-1
TGTGCTAGTGGTTTGGCTTATAGCCCCGAGGTAGCTTTCTTT
CASGLAYSPEVAFF
>-|15|-|TRBV5-1|TRBJ1-1
TGCGCCAGCAGCATCCTTCCCTCACAGAACACTGAAGCTTTCTTT
CASSILPSQNTEAFF
>few|15|-|TRBV9|TRBJ1-6
TGTGCCAGCAGCGTAGGGCAGGCCAATAATTCACCCCTCCACTTT
CASSVGQANNSPLHF
>-|13|-|TRBV12-3/TRBV12-4|TRBJ2-2
TGTGCCAGCAGTCCCCCGGAGGACGGGGAGCTGTTTTTT
CASSPPEDGELFF
>-|13|TRBD1|TRBV12-3/TRBV12-4|TRBJ1-1
TGTGCCAGCAGTCGACAGGGTCGAACTGAAGCTTTCTTT
CASSRQGRTEAFF
>-|14|TRBD1|TRBV13|TRBJ1-2
TGTGCCAGCAGCTCGGGACAGGGACTCTATGGCTACACCTTC
CASSSGQGLYGYTF
>-|14|TRBD2|TRBV29-1|TRBJ2-5
TGCAGCGTTAGGACTAGCGGGAACCAAGAGACCCAGTACTTC
CSVRTSGNQETQYF
>-|13|-|TRBV2|TRBJ1-1
TGTGCCAGCAGTGCCCAGGGGAACACTGAAGCTTTCTTT
CASSAQGNTEAFF
>-|14|TRBD1|TRBV6-5|TRBJ2-1
TGTGCCAGCAGCCGACAGGGGGTGCAGAATGAGCAGTTCTTC
CASSRQGVQNEQFF
>-|15|TRBD1|TRBV3-1/TRBV3-2|TRBJ1-1
TGTGCCAGCAGCGATCCGGGACAGGGTATTTTTGAAGCTTTCTTT
CASSDPGQGIFEAFF
>-|14|-|TRBV5-1|TRBJ1-3
TGCGCCAGCAGCTTGAGAGACTCTGGAAACACCATATATTTT
CASSLRDSGNTIYF
>-|12|-|TRBV29-1|TRBJ2-3
TGCAGCGTTGACAGCGGCACAGATACGCAGTATTTT
CSVDSGTDTQYF
>-|14|-|TRBV7-8|TRBJ1-5
TGTGCCAGCCGGCCCGGACAGCCTAATCAGCCCCAGCATTTT
CASRPGQPNQPQHF
>-|17|-|TRBV19|TRBJ1-3
TGTGCCAGTAGCCCGCATCCCCCACGCGAAGCTGGAAACACCATATATTTT
CASSPHPPREAGNTIYF
>-|17|-|TRBV28|TRBJ1-5
TGTGCCAGCACCTCCTACCCGGCGGATCTAAGCAATCAGCCCCAGCATTTT
CASTSYPADLSNQPQHF
>-|14|-|TRBV2|TRBJ1-1
TGTGCCAGCAGTGGGGCCCGGATGGACACTGAAGCTTTCTTT
CASSGARMDTEAFF
>-|15|-|TRBV2|TRBJ1-6
TGTGCCAGCAAGAACCACAGCCCCAATAATTCACCCCTCCACTTT
CASKNHSPNNSPLHF
>-|13|TRBD1|TRBV5-4|TRBJ2-7
TGTGCCAGCAGACAGGACAGGGCGGGTGAGCAGTACTTC
CASRQDRAGEQYF
>-|13|-|TRBV2|TRBJ1-1
TGTGCCAGCGATCGCGAGGGGAACACTGAAGCTTTCTTT
CASDREGNTEAFF
>-|13|-|TRBV30|TRBJ1-1
TGTGCCTGGGCCTTGACAGGGAACACTGAAGCTTTCTTT
CAWALTGNTEAFF
>-|14|-|TRBV14|TRBJ2-7
TGTGCCAGCAGTTATAGGGGGATCACCTACGAGCAGTACTTC
CASSYRGITYEQYF